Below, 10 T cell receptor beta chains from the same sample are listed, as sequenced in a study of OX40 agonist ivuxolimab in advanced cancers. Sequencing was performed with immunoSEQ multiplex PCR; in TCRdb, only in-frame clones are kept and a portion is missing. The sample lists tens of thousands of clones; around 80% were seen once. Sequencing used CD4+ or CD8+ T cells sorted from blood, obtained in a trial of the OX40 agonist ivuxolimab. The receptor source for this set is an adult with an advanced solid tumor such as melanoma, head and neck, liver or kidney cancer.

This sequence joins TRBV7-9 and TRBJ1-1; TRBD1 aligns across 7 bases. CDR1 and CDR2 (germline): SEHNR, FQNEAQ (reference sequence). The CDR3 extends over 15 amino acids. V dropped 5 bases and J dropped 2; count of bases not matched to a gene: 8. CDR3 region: CASSKTGKTNTEAFF. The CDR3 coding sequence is TGTGCCAGCAGCAAGACAGGGAAGACTAACACTGAAGCTTTCTTT.

The CDR3 DNA reads as TGTGCCACCCGACAGGATCTAGGGAACACTGAAGCTTTCTTT. This sequence encodes CATRQDLGNTEAFF. This sequence joins TRBV6-5 and TRBJ1-1, with D perhaps matching TRBD1 (6 bases). V dropped 10 bases and J dropped 1 base, with 16 bases sitting between them. CDR3 length equals 14 residues. Germline V gene lookup returns CDR1 MNHEY and CDR2 SVGAGI.

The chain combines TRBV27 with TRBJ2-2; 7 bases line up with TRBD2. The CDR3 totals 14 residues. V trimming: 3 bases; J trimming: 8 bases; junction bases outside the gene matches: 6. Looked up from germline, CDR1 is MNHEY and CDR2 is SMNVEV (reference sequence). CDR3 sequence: CASSFGGRGGELFF. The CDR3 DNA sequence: TGTGCCAGCAGTTTCGGCGGGAGAGGTGGGGAGCTGTTTTTT.

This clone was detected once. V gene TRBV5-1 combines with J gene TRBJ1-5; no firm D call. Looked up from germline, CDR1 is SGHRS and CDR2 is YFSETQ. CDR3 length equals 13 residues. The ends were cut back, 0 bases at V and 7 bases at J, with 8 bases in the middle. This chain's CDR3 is CASSLDGGQPQHF. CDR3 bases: TGCGCCAGCAGCTTGGACGGTGGGCAGCCCCAGCATTTT.

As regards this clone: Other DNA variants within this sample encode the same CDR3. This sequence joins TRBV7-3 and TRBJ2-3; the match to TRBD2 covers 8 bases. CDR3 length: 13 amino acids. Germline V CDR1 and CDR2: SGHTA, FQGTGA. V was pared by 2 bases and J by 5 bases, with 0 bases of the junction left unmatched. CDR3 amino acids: CASSLREGDTQYF. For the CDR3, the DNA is TGTGCCAGCAGCTTACGGGAGGGAGATACGCAGTATTTT. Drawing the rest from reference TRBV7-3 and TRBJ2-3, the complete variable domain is GAGVSQTPSNKVTEKGKYVELRCDPISGHTALYWYRQSLGQGPEFLIYFQGTGAADDSGLPNDRFFAVRPEGSVSTLKIQRTERGDSAVYLCASSLREGDTQYFGPGTRLTVL.

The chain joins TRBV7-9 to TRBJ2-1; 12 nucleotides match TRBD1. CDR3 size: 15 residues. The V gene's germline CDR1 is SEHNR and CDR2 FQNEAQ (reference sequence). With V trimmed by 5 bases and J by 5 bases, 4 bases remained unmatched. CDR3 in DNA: TGTGCCAGCAGCCCGGGACAGGGGGCAGACAATGAGCAGTTCTTC. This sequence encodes CASSPGQGADNEQFF.

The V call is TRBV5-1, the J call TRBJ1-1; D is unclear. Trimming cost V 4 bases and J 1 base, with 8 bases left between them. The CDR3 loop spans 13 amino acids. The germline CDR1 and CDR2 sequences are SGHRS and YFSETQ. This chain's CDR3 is CASSQDRNTEAFF. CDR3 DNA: TGCGCCAGCAGCCAGGACCGGAACACTGAAGCTTTCTTT.

The CDR3 loop reads CASSSVPGENQPQHF. Written as DNA, the CDR3 is TGTGCCAGCAGCTCAGTCCCCGGGGAAAATCAGCCCCAGCATTTT. The gene calls are TRBV7-8 and TRBJ1-5; no clear D gene. Germline lookup yields CDR1 SGHVS and CDR2 FQNEAQ. There are 15 residues in the CDR3. V lost 4 bases, J lost 4 bases, and 14 bases lay in between.

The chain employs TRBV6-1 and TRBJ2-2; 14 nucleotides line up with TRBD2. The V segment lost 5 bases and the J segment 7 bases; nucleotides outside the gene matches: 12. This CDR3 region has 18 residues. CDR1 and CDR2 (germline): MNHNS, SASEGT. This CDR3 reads CASSQGLGLAGVSGELFF. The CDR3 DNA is TGTGCCAGCAGTCAAGGGCTGGGACTAGCGGGAGTTAGCGGGGAGCTGTTTTTT.

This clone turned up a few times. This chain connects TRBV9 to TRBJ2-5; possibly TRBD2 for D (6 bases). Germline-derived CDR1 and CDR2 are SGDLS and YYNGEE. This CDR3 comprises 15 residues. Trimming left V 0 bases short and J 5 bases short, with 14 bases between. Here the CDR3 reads CASSVEAGGGETQYF. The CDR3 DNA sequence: TGTGCCAGCAGCGTAGAGGCGGGTGGAGGGGAGACCCAGTACTTC.